This T cell receptor (beta chain) was captured in a study of shared clonotypes between healthy human individuals. Study findings and constraints: An effect of sequencing depth on clonotype sharing among donors was expected. Estimated clonotype richness was generally higher in naive than memory subsets.

Clones were read by immunoSEQ multiplex PCR, and TCRdb kept only the in-frame ones, dropping some. This sample has under 2,000,000 clones, with around 96% found just once. Turning to this clone: No antigen is known for it.

Positive CCR7 selection of CD45RO-negative cells yielded the naive CD8 cells, and terminally differentiated effector memory CD45RA+ cells were excluded. The donors were adults (healthy and HIV-negative) with no recent acute infections or vaccinations. V dropped 5 bases and J dropped 4 bases, with 19 bases sitting between them. This CDR3 is 15 amino acids long. The germline V gene has CDR1 SQVTM and CDR2 ANQGSEA. This clonotype was sampled from a man younger than 30 in good health. This chain uses TRBV29-1 with TRBJ2-3, with unresolved D. Source material: naive CD8+ T cells sorted from blood. The CDR3 loop is CSVLSSDPLADTQYF. The DNA for the CDR3 is TGCAGCGTTCTATCGTCCGATCCCTTGGCAGATACGCAGTATTTT.